These T cell receptor beta chains were read from a single sample in a study. Here immunoSEQ multiplex PCR was the method, and the copy in TCRdb shows in-frame clones only, minus some. The table has around 54,000 clones, over 90% seen once. The sequencing input was PBMCs. These receptors all come from a man aged 40-49 years with rheumatoid arthritis. CDR3s include the opening cysteine and the closing phenylalanine or tryptophan. The D gene is left open where the match is weak. The size of a clone is reported for some rows only, either as once, few or many, or as a class for expanded clones.

NA,NA,TRBV6-5,TRBJ2-5,TGTGCCAGCAGTTACCTGTCCGGCCAAGAGACCCAGTACTTC,CASSYLSGQETQYF
NA,NA,TRBV5-4,TRBJ1-6,TGTGCCAGCAGCTTGGTGGCAGCCAATTCACCCCTCCACTTT,CASSLVAANSPLHF
NA,NA,TRBV5-6,TRBJ1-4,TGTGCCAGCAGCTACGTGGGTGCAACTAATGAAAAACTGTTTTTT,CASSYVGATNEKLFF
NA,TRBD1,TRBV5-6,TRBJ1-6,TGTGCCAGCACCCGACAGGGTGTCTCACCCCTCCACTTT,CASTRQGVSPLHF
NA,NA,TRBV12-3/TRBV12-4,TRBJ2-1,TGTGCCAGCGAAACCCGTTCGGGGCCTGAGCAGTTCTTC,CASETRSGPEQFF
NA,NA,TRBV19,TRBJ1-5,TGTGCCAGTAGTTTCGGGGTTAATCAGCCCCAGCATTTT,CASSFGVNQPQHF
NA,TRBD1,TRBV15,TRBJ2-2,TGTGCCACCAGCAGATACCGGGACAGTCGCACCGGGGAGCTGTTTTTT,CATSRYRDSRTGELFF
NA,NA,TRBV5-1,TRBJ2-5,TGCGCCAGCAGCTTCTCTGCGCCTAGGGGAGAGACCCAGTACTTC,CASSFSAPRGETQYF
NA,NA,TRBV7-3,TRBJ1-1,TGTGCCAGCAGCTTAACGGGGGGGAAGACTGAAGCTTTCTTT,CASSLTGGKTEAFF
NA,NA,TRBV10-2,TRBJ2-2,TGCGCCATTAACCCTAGGCAGGGGTCTAAAAACACCGGGGAGCTGTTTTTT,CAINPRQGSKNTGELFF
NA,NA,TRBV18,TRBJ2-7,TGTGCCAGCTCACCCTGGGGATCCCACGAGCAGTACTTC,CASSPWGSHEQYF
NA,NA,TRBV7-9,TRBJ1-5,TGTGCCAGCAGCTTAGCTCCGCTAGATCAGCCCCAGCATTTT,CASSLAPLDQPQHF
NA,NA,TRBV7-8,TRBJ2-4,TGTGCCAGCACCCGGGGTAGCGAGAAAAACATTCAGTACTTC,CASTRGSEKNIQYF
once,NA,TRBV18,TRBJ1-3,TGTGCCAGCTCGGGACAAGTCTCTGGAAACACCATATATTTT,CASSGQVSGNTIYF
once,TRBD2,TRBV28,TRBJ2-7,TGTGCCAGCACCCCAGGGACTAGCGGGAGTTACGAGCAGTACTTC,CASTPGTSGSYEQYF
NA,NA,TRBV6-2/TRBV6-3,TRBJ2-7,TGTGCCAGCAGTGACCCCCCGGCGTACGAGCAGTACTTC,CASSDPPAYEQYF
NA,NA,TRBV12-3/TRBV12-4,TRBJ1-1,TGTGCCAGCAGTTTAGGGCCGAACACTGAAGCTTTCTTT,CASSLGPNTEAFF
NA,NA,TRBV6-5,TRBJ2-5,TGTGCCAGCAGTTACGGAAGAGAGACCCAGTACTTC,CASSYGRETQYF
NA,NA,TRBV19,TRBJ1-2,TGTGCCAGTAGTATTTACCTTTCAGGCTACACCTTC,CASSIYLSGYTF
NA,NA,TRBV7-3,TRBJ1-2,TGTGCCAGCAGTCCCGACAGGTGGGCTAACTATGGCTACACCTTC,CASSPDRWANYGYTF
NA,TRBD1,TRBV15,TRBJ1-5,TGTGCCACCAGCAGAGTACGGACAGGGATCAATCAGCCCCAGCATTTT,CATSRVRTGINQPQHF
NA,NA,TRBV15,TRBJ1-1,TGTGCCACCAGCGGGGGGGGGCAAAGGTACACTGAAGCTTTCTTT,CATSGGGQRYTEAFF
NA,NA,TRBV7-2,TRBJ1-2,TGTGCCAGCAGCTTACGTACAGCCGGCTATGGCTACACCTTC,CASSLRTAGYGYTF
NA,TRBD2,TRBV5-1,TRBJ2-7,TGCGCCAGCAGCTGGACTAGCGGGAGTTTGGTAGGCGACGAGCAGTACTTC,CASSWTSGSLVGDEQYF
NA,TRBD1,TRBV6-5,TRBJ1-2,TGTGCCAGCAGAACAGGGGTCTATGGCTACACCTTC,CASRTGVYGYTF
NA,NA,TRBV5-1,TRBJ1-1,TGCGCCAGCAGCTTGGCCTCAGGACGTGATTACACTGAAGCTTTCTTT,CASSLASGRDYTEAFF
NA,NA,TRBV5-1,TRBJ2-1,TGCGCCAGCAGCTCCTCGTCTCGCCGGGAAGAGCAGTTCTTC,CASSSSSRREEQFF
NA,NA,TRBV11-1,TRBJ2-1,TGTGCCAGCAGCCCCCGCGTCTTAGGGGAATACAATGAGCAGTTCTTC,CASSPRVLGEYNEQFF
NA,NA,TRBV30,TRBJ2-3,TGTGCCTGGAAATGGGGCTATAGCACAGATACGCAGTATTTT,CAWKWGYSTDTQYF
NA,TRBD1,TRBV27,TRBJ1-3,TGTGCCAGCAGTAAACAGGGGGCGTTAGGAAACACCATATATTTT,CASSKQGALGNTIYF
NA,NA,TRBV4-2,TRBJ1-2,TGTGCCAGCAGCCAAGACGTATGGGCAGGGAATGGCTACACCTTC,CASSQDVWAGNGYTF
NA,NA,TRBV30,TRBJ2-7,TGTGCCTGGAGTCTCACGGGGCAGGTCTACGAGCAGTACTTC,CAWSLTGQVYEQYF
few,NA,TRBV3-1/TRBV3-2,TRBJ2-7,TGTGCCAGCAGAGCGACAGGTCCCTACGAGCAGTACTTC,CASRATGPYEQYF
NA,NA,TRBV27,TRBJ1-5,TGTGCCAGCAGTTTTTCCCTCAATCAGCCCCAGCATTTT,CASSFSLNQPQHF
NA,NA,TRBV6-5,TRBJ2-7,TGTGCCAGCAAGGACTACGAGCAGTACTTC,CASKDYEQYF
NA,TRBD1,TRBV18,TRBJ2-7,TGTGCCAGCTCACTCTTCTCGGGACAGGGGGAATACGAGCAGTACTTC,CASSLFSGQGEYEQYF
NA,TRBD1,TRBV13,TRBJ1-4,TGTGCCAGCAGCTCGGGACAGCTCTATGAAAAACTGTTTTTT,CASSSGQLYEKLFF
NA,TRBD1,TRBV7-8,TRBJ1-2,TGTGCCAGCAGCGTACAGGGGCGGGGGTATGGCTACACCTTC,CASSVQGRGYGYTF
NA,NA,TRBV30,TRBJ1-6,TGTGCCTGGAGCCCCCGGGCAGTGAATTATTCACCCCTCCACTTT,CAWSPRAVNYSPLHF
once,TRBD1,TRBV9,TRBJ2-5,TGTGCCAGCAGCGTTCACCGGGACAGGGGAGAAGAGACCCAGTACTTC,CASSVHRDRGEETQYF
NA,NA,TRBV21-1,TRBJ2-6,TGTGCCAGCACCATTCACAGGTACCCCCTCTCTGGGGCCAACGTCCTGACTTTC,CASTIHRYPLSGANVLTF
NA,TRBD1,TRBV18,TRBJ2-7,TGTGCCAGCTCACCAGCCCGGCCAGGGGGATCTGACGAGCAGTACTTC,CASSPARPGGSDEQYF
once,TRBD1,TRBV10-3,TRBJ1-1,TGTGCCATCAGTGAGTCAGGGGGCTTCACTGAAGCTTTCTTT,CAISESGGFTEAFF
NA,TRBD1,TRBV28,TRBJ2-7,TGTGCCAGCAGTTGGGAACAGGGGAGCGAGCAGTACTTC,CASSWEQGSEQYF
NA,NA,TRBV6-5,TRBJ1-2,TGTGCCAGCACCCCTACCCCCCCCAGGGAGGGCTACACCTTC,CASTPTPPREGYTF
NA,TRBD1,TRBV2,TRBJ2-1,TGTGCCAGCGGGACCGGGACAGGGAAAATCAATGAGCAGTTCTTC,CASGTGTGKINEQFF
NA,NA,TRBV12-3/TRBV12-4,TRBJ2-7,TGTGCCAGCAGTGTAGGACAGTCCAACGAGCAGTACTTC,CASSVGQSNEQYF
NA,NA,TRBV5-4,TRBJ1-2,TGTGCCAGCAGCTTAAAGGGCAGATCCTATGGCTACACCTTC,CASSLKGRSYGYTF
NA,NA,TRBV5-8,TRBJ1-2,TGTGCCAGCAGCTTGGTAGGGTACTATGGCTACACCTTC,CASSLVGYYGYTF
NA,NA,TRBV24-1,TRBJ2-3,TGTGCCACCAGTGATCCGGAAGGCACAGATACGCAGTATTTT,CATSDPEGTDTQYF
NA,TRBD1,TRBV18,TRBJ1-1,TGTGCCAGCTCACAGGGGCAGGGGGGGACTGAAGCTTTCTTT,CASSQGQGGTEAFF
NA,NA,TRBV20-1,TRBJ1-1,TGCAGTGCGGGGTGGAACACTGAAGCTTTCTTT,CSAGWNTEAFF
NA,NA,TRBV28,TRBJ1-2,TGTGCCAGCAGTTCGATCCAAATGGGAGAGGACGGGAACTATGGCTACACCTTC,CASSSIQMGEDGNYGYTF
NA,NA,TRBV3-1/TRBV3-2,TRBJ1-1,TGTGCCAGCAGCCAAGTCAGGACACAAGCTTTCTTT,CASSQVRTQAFF
NA,NA,TRBV7-2,TRBJ2-7,TGTGCCAGCGCTCGGGACGGATTATCCTACGAGCAGTACTTC,CASARDGLSYEQYF
once,NA,TRBV27,TRBJ2-7,TGTGCCAGCAGTACACATACAGGGCTCTCCTACGAGCAGTACTTC,CASSTHTGLSYEQYF